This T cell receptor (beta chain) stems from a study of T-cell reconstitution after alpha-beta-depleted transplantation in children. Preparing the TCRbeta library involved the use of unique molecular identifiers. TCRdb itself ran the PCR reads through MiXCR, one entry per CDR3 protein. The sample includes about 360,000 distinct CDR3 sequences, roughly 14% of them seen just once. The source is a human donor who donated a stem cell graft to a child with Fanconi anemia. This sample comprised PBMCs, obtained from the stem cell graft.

Written as DNA, the CDR3 is TGTGCCAGCAGTCAATCCAGGGGGGGGACTGAAGCTTTCTTT. Residues: CASSQSRGGTEAFF. V gene TRBV27 combines with J gene TRBJ1-1, with 7 nucleotides matching TRBD1. J gave up 5 bases and V 5 bases, and 8 bases lay outside the gene matches. The V gene's germline CDR1 is MNHEY and CDR2 SMNVEV (reference sequence). The CDR3 loop spans 14 amino acids.